Below, 14 T cell receptor beta chains from the same sample are listed, as sequenced in a study of Graves' ophthalmopathy and Graves' hyperthyroidism. RNA transcripts were the template, and TCR beta CDR3 regions were amplified from them. Second-round multiplex PCR came after a first-round RT-PCR that employed HTBI primers. TCRdb independently ran MiXCR on the multiplex PCR reads; one entry per CDR3 protein. Of about 1.1 million distinct CDR3 sequences detected, less than 45% appear once; the ten largest clones hold around 10%. The specimen was peripheral blood or thyroid tissue (not recorded which). All receptors come from an adult man with Graves' hyperthyroidism.

J is TRBJ2-5 and V is TRBV18; no reliable D call. The germline V gene has CDR1 KGHSH and CDR2 LQKENI. Between the trimmed V and J ends, which lost 0 bases and 1 base, there was a span of 3 bases. The CDR3 has 13 residues. CDR3 region: CASSPPVQETQYF. The CDR3 DNA reads as TGTGCCAGCTCACCACCGGTCCAAGAGACCCAGTACTTC.

This clonotype showed up many times. This chain uses TRBV7-2 with TRBJ2-2, with 10 bases identical to TRBD1. Germline-derived CDR1 and CDR2 are SGHTA and FQGNSA. The V and J ends lost 10 bases and 4 bases, in that order; junction bases with no gene match: 6. This CDR3 comprises 14 residues. The CDR3 sequence: CATAGQGGTGELFF. In DNA form, the CDR3 reads TGTGCCACCGCTGGACAGGGGGGCACCGGGGAGCTGTTTTTT.

On this clonotype itself: This may be a read error, as it is one base from a much larger clone. No conserved phenylalanine or tryptophan is present at the end of the CDR3, so a read error is the likely explanation. The rearrangement links TRBV7-9 to TRBJ1-2, with 7 bases lining up with TRBD1. The V and J ends lost 9 bases and 7 bases, in that order; junction bases with no gene match: 8. The germline V gene encodes CDR1 SEHNR and CDR2 FQNEAQ (reference sequence). This CDR3 is 12 amino acids long. The CDR3 nucleotides read TGTGCCAGTTATACAGGGGTTGGTGGCTACACCCTC. It specifies CASYTGVGGYTL.

This clonotype was seen repeatedly, ten times or more. The chain is built from TRBV29-1 and TRBJ2-5; TRBD1 is a possible D gene (6 bases). V gave up 4 bases and J gave up 1 base, with 10 bases separating them. This CDR3 region has 13 residues. Germline loops: CDR1 SQVTM, CDR2 ANQGSEA. This CDR3 is CSVAGVSQETQYF. The DNA of the CDR3 is TGCAGCGTTGCAGGGGTTTCCCAAGAGACCCAGTACTTC.

The chain combines TRBV9 with TRBJ2-7, with 12 bases identical to TRBD2. Germline CDR1 and CDR2: SGDLS and YYNGEE. The V and J ends lost 4 bases and 0 bases, in that order; junction bases with no gene match: 8. The CDR3 loop spans 17 amino acids. The CDR3 DNA follows: TGTGCCAGCAGCCGTAGGACTAGCGGGGAAAGCTCCTACGAGCAGTACTTC. Protein product: CASSRRTSGESSYEQYF.

This clonotype was seen at least ten times. The rearrangement uses TRBV12-5 and TRBJ1-5, with unresolved D. The CDR3 extends over 16 amino acids. V was clipped by 1 base and J by 4 bases, with 14 bases between them. Germline V CDR1 and CDR2: LGHNT, FRNRAP. The chain's CDR3 is CASGLGAEKHNQPQHF. The DNA for the CDR3 is TGTGCTAGTGGTTTGGGGGCCGAAAAACATAATCAGCCCCAGCATTTT.

The sample holds many counts of this clonotype. The V and J genes are TRBV6-5 and TRBJ1-5; 7 nucleotides match TRBD1. Germline V gene sequence: CDR1 MNHEY, CDR2 SVGAGI. The ends lost 6 bases at V and 6 bases at J; junction bases unmatched: 8. CDR3 size: 14 residues. Here the CDR3 DNA reads TGTGCCAGCAGCCCGACAGGGAACACTCAGCCCCAGCATTTT. This translates into CASSPTGNTQPQHF.

This clonotype was seen ten or more times. The chain couples TRBV20-1 to TRBJ1-1; D is undetermined. V was trimmed by 0 bases and J by 0 bases, leaving 8 bases between them. Germline assignment: CDR1 DFQATT and CDR2 SNEGSKA (reference sequence). The length of the CDR3 is 14 residues. CDR3 DNA sequence: TGCAGTGCTAGAGAGAGGGTGATGAACACTGAAGCTTTCTTT. It codes for CSARERVMNTEAFF.

This clonotype was recorded many times. V usage is TRBV15 and J usage is TRBJ1-5, with D uncertain. V was shortened by 0 bases and J by 0 bases, with 12 bases between the two germline ends. The CDR3 covers 17 residues. Per the germline V gene, CDR1 is LNHNV and CDR2 is YYDKDF (reference sequence). CDR3 in amino acids: CATSRDLVTLSNQPQHF. CDR3 bases: TGTGCCACCAGCAGAGATCTGGTGACACTTAGCAATCAGCCCCAGCATTTT.

In its sample, this clonotype was seen many times. The J gene is TRBJ2-7, the V gene TRBV7-8, with a weak D call TRBD2 (6 bases). This CDR3 comprises 14 residues. The germline V and J ends were trimmed by 5 bases and 3 bases, with 14 bases remaining between them. Germline CDR1 SGHVS, CDR2 FQNEAQ. As DNA, the CDR3 is TGTGCCAGCAGCCCTAGCGCTAAAAACTACGAGCAGTACTTC. Its protein product is CASSPSAKNYEQYF.

The chain joins TRBV12-3 or TRBV12-4 to TRBJ2-7; D perhaps matches TRBD2 (7 bases). The V end lost 3 bases, the J end lost 1 base, and 10 bases lay between the germline ends. The CDR3 length is 14 residues. The CDR3 bases are TGTGCCAGCAGTTTCGGGGGGCGATCCTACGAGCAGTACTTC. Translating it yields CASSFGGRSYEQYF.

The V and J genes are TRBV4-1 and TRBJ2-3; tentatively, D is TRBD2 (6 bases). Trimming took off 0 bases at V and 0 bases at J, with 13 bases between the two ends. Per the germline V gene, CDR1 is MGHRA and CDR2 is YSYEKL. This CDR3 region has 17 residues. In DNA, the CDR3 is TGCGCCAGCAGCCAAGATATTCTAGGGACTAGCACAGATACGCAGTATTTT. Translating gives CASSQDILGTSTDTQYF.

This CDR3 is CASLQGQSNTEAFF. The DNA of the CDR3 is TGTGCCAGCTTGCAGGGACAGTCGAACACTGAAGCTTTCTTT. The V gene is TRBV11-2, the J gene TRBJ1-1, with 7 bases that match TRBD1. The CDR3 is 14 residues long. In germline, CDR1 is SGHAT, CDR2 FQNNGV. V lost 8 bases and J lost 1; bases outside the gene matches: 7.

This clonotype appeared many times. This chain uses TRBV24-1 with TRBJ1-5, with TRBD1 matching over 7 bases. The CDR3 covers 13 residues. The germline CDR1 and CDR2 sequences are KGHDR and SFDVKD. The junction had 8 bases not matched to a gene; V was cut back by 9 bases and J by 7 bases. The CDR3 region is CATQGLTGQPQHF. CDR3 in DNA: TGTGCCACCCAAGGCCTGACAGGGCAGCCCCAGCATTTT.